A single T cell receptor beta chain is shown here with its context. Its antigen is unidentified. 13 Jbeta primers and 60 Vbeta primers were used for the PCR. Sequenced by immunoSEQ multiplex PCR; TCRdb stores in-frame clones only, minus some. The sample includes roughly 140,000 clones, about 85% of them seen just once. The CDR3 extends over 17 amino acids. This record comes from a study of cytomegalovirus exposure and HLA in healthy donors. Study results and limitations: The study labeled 150 to 200 TCR beta chains cytomegalovirus-associated. An Asian-associated ancestry cluster reportedly showed fewer N-insertions than the approximately 630-donor mean in a later analysis. Indistinguishable V segments such as TRBV6-2 and TRBV6-3 were excluded. Using a false discovery rate of 0.05, a later analysis showed that 16,000 or so TCR beta sequences were associated with HLA alleles.

Material for sequencing was PBMCs. The chain links TRBV21-1 to TRBJ2-2; TRBD2, as called in the table, went unchecked against the DNA. TRBV21-1 is a pseudogene locus. The sequence was obtained from a boy between 2 and 15 years old in good health and CMV-seronegative. The CDR3 reads CASSPGAKRGDTGELFF. The CDR3 DNA reads TGTGCCAGCAGCCCCGGGGCAAAACGGGGGGACACCGGGGAGCTGTTTTTT.